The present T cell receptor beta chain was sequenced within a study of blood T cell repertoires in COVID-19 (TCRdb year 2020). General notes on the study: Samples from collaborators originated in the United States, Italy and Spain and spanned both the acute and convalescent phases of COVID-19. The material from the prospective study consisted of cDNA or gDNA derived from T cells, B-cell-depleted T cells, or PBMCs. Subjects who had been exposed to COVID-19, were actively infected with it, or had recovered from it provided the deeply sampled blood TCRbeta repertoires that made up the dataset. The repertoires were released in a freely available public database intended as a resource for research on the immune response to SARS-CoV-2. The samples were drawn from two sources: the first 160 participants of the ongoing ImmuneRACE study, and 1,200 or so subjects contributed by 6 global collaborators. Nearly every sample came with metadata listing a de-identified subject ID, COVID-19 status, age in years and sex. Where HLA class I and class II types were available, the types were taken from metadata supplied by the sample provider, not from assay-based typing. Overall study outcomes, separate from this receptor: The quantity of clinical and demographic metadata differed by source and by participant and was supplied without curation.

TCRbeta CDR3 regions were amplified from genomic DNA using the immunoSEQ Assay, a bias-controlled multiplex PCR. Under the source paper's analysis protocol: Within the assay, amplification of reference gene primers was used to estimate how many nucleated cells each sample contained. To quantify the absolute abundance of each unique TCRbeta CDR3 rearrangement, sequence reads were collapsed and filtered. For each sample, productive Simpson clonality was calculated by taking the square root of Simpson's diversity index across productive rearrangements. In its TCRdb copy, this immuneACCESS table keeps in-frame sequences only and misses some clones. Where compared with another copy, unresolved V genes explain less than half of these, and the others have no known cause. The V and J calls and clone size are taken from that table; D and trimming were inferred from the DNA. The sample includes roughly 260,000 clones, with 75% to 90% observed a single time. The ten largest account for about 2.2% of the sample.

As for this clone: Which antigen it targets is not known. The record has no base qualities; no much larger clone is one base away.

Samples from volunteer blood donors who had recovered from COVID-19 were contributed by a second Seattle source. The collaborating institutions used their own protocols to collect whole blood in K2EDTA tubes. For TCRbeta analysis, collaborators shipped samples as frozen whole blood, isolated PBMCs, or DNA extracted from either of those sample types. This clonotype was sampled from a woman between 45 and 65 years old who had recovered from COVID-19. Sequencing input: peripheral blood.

The DNA reads TGTGCCAGTAGTATGGGGCCAACCCAGCCCCAGCATTTT. Its protein product is CASSMGPTQPQHF. The rearranged segments are TRBV19 and TRBJ1-5, and TRBD1 may be the D gene, going by 5 matching bases. CDR1 and CDR2 were assigned from the germline V gene (reference sequence) as LNHDA and SQIVND. The CDR3 goes from the cysteine to the phenylalanine over 13 residues. This entry keeps only the CDR3 DNA: 39 bases, framed from base 1. V and J are truncated by 3 bases and 7 bases respectively, leaving an intervening sequence of 10 bases.